Listed below are T cell receptor beta chains from one sample, sequenced in a study of CD8 T cells in ankylosing spondylitis. TCRdb recomputed calls from the 5' RACE reads with MiXCR, one row per CDR3 protein. Of about 100,000 distinct CDR3 sequences listed, about 8.5% are singletons. The source material was blood, either unsorted or a sorted T cell fraction (not recorded which). These receptor sequences come from a male donor with ankylosing spondylitis or in good health (not recorded which). Both conserved end residues are part of each CDR3. The D gene is left open where the match is weak. The listing skips clone size in some rows; elsewhere it reads once, few, many or a size class.

cdr3_nt | cdr3_aa | v_call | clone_size | d_call | j_call
TGCGCCAGCAGCCATATAGCGGGGGGCCCGTACGAGCAGTACTTC | CASSHIAGGPYEQYF | TRBV4-1 | few | TRBD2 | TRBJ2-7
TGTGCCAGCAGACGGGGGATCTCCTACGAGCAGTACTTC | CASRRGISYEQYF | TRBV25-1 | many | - | TRBJ2-7
TGTGCCAGCAGTAAGCACACCGGGGAGCTGTTTTTT | CASSKHTGELFF | TRBV12-3/TRBV12-4 | many | - | TRBJ2-2
TGCGCCAGCAGCAAGCGACCCAGCTACGAGCAGTACTTC | CASSKRPSYEQYF | TRBV5-1 | few | - | TRBJ2-7
TGTGCCAGCAGTGAAGCTAAGGCAGCACTTAAAGGCAATCAGCCCCAGCATTTT | CASSEAKAALKGNQPQHF | TRBV2 | many | - | TRBJ1-5
TGCAGTGCTAGAGGCGGACTAGCGGGTCTCCGAGAGCAGTACTTC | CSARGGLAGLREQYF | TRBV20-1 | many | TRBD2 | TRBJ2-7
TGTGCCAGCAGCTTAGTGGGGACTAGCGGTACAGATACGCAGTATTTT | CASSLVGTSGTDTQYF | TRBV7-2 | - | TRBD2 | TRBJ2-3
TGTGCCAGCAGCCAAACGGGTGGGGGACGAGAAGCTTTCTTT | CASSQTGGGREAFF | TRBV3-1 | many | - | TRBJ1-1
TGTGCCAGCAGGCGGCGGGACAGGGAAGGGTCACCCCTCCACTTT | CASRRRDREGSPLHF | TRBV12-3/TRBV12-4 | many | TRBD1 | TRBJ1-6
TGCAGTGCTAGACTAGCGGGGGGGTGGACCTACGAGCAGTACTTC | CSARLAGGWTYEQYF | TRBV20-1 | few | TRBD2 | TRBJ2-7
TGCAGTGCTAGAGATCCCGGGAGAGGAGGCAATGAGCAGTTCTTC | CSARDPGRGGNEQFF | TRBV20-1 | many | - | TRBJ2-1
TGTGCCATCAGCGTCAGGCTACAGGGTGCCGGGGAGCTGTTTTTT | CAISVRLQGAGELFF | TRBV10-3 | many | - | TRBJ2-2
TGTGCCAGCAGCATGACAGGCTCCTACGAGCAGTACTTC | CASSMTGSYEQYF | TRBV6-1 | many | - | TRBJ2-7
TGTGCCAGCAGCCCCCAGGGGACCTACGAGCAGTACTTC | CASSPQGTYEQYF | TRBV7-6 | many | - | TRBJ2-7
TGTGCCAGTAGTATCTCAGGGGTGGAGACCCAGTACTTC | CASSISGVETQYF | TRBV19 | - | - | TRBJ2-5
TGTGCCAGCAGCCAAGATAAGGGGGGGTGGTACGAGCAGTACTTC | CASSQDKGGWYEQYF | TRBV4-2 | many | - | TRBJ2-7
TGTGCCAGCAGCTGGGCATCTGGGGCGGCAGATACGCAGTATTTT | CASSWASGAADTQYF | TRBV11-2 | many | - | TRBJ2-3
TGTGCTAGCAGCCCTGGGACAGCCCGGCAAGATACGCAGTATTTT | CASSPGTARQDTQYF | TRBV7-7 | few | TRBD1 | TRBJ2-3
TGTGCCAGCAGCCCAAACGGGGTTACTGAAGCTTTCTTT | CASSPNGVTEAFF | TRBV7-9 | many | - | TRBJ1-1
TGTGCCAGTTCCCCTTGGGATCTGCAGCCCCAGCATTTT | CASSPWDLQPQHF | TRBV6-2/TRBV6-3 | many | - | TRBJ1-5
TGCAGTGCTAGGACTAGCGGGGAGTCAGATACGCAGTATTTT | CSARTSGESDTQYF | TRBV20-1 | many | TRBD2 | TRBJ2-3
TGTGCCAGCAGTGCCGGCGGGGCAGGCTATGAGCAGTTCTTC | CASSAGGAGYEQFF | TRBV2 | many | - | TRBJ2-1
TGCGCCAGCAGCGGGACAGCGAGGACTGAAGCTTTCTTT | CASSGTARTEAFF | TRBV4-3 | many | TRBD1 | TRBJ1-1
TGCAGCGTCCACCTCGAGCCCTACGAGCAGTACTTC | CSVHLEPYEQYF | TRBV29-1 | many | - | TRBJ2-7
TGTGCCAGCAGCTTACGGACCCCCTCCTACGAGCAGTACTTC | CASSLRTPSYEQYF | TRBV7-8 | many | - | TRBJ2-7
TGTGCCAGCAGTTACGGACGGAGTTCGGACCAGTACTTC | CASSYGRSSDQYF | TRBV6-5 | many | - | TRBJ2-5
TGCAGCGCGCCGAGGGATCTAGCCAAAAACATTCAGTACTTC | CSAPRDLAKNIQYF | TRBV20-1 | - | - | TRBJ2-4
TGCAGCGTTAACAGGGGGCTGAACACTGAAGCTTTCTTT | CSVNRGLNTEAFF | TRBV29-1 | many | TRBD1 | TRBJ1-1
TGTGCCATCAGTGTGGGGACAGGCCCCTACGAGCAGTACTTC | CAISVGTGPYEQYF | TRBV10-3 | many | TRBD1 | TRBJ2-7
TGTGCCATCAGCGCCGCAGTAGATACGCAGTATTTT | CAISAAVDTQYF | TRBV10-3 | once | - | TRBJ2-3
TGCAGCGTTGCAGTGGCCTCGGGCACTGAAGCTTTCTTT | CSVAVASGTEAFF | TRBV29-1 | many | - | TRBJ1-1
TGTGCCAGCAGTTACTCGAAGGTTTCCAGGGCGAACACTGAAGCTTTCTTT | CASSYSKVSRANTEAFF | TRBV6-2/TRBV6-3 | many | - | TRBJ1-1
TGTGCCAGCAGCTGGACTAGCTCGAACACCGGGGAGCTGTTTTTT | CASSWTSSNTGELFF | TRBV5-4 | many | TRBD2 | TRBJ2-2
TGCGCCAGCAGCCCCTGGGGACGGGGGAAAGACACTGAAGCTTTCTTT | CASSPWGRGKDTEAFF | TRBV4-1 | many | - | TRBJ1-1
TGTGCCAGCAGTTACTCGCGAGGAGACGAGCAGTACTTC | CASSYSRGDEQYF | TRBV6-2/TRBV6-3 | many | - | TRBJ2-7
TGCAGTGTCCGGGACAGGGGGCGCGGGAATTCACCCCTCCACTTT | CSVRDRGRGNSPLHF | TRBV20-1 | many | TRBD1 | TRBJ1-6
TGTGCCAGCACCCGGACAGTCCGCACAGATACGCAGTATTTT | CASTRTVRTDTQYF | TRBV12-3/TRBV12-4 | many | - | TRBJ2-3
TGTGCCAGCAGCTTTTCCTCTGGGTGGGGAAGAGGACGGGAAGAGACCCAGTACTTC | CASSFSSGWGRGREETQYF | TRBV5-6 | many | - | TRBJ2-5
TGTGCCAGTAGTATAACTGGCCTAAGCACCGGGGAGCTGTTTTTT | CASSITGLSTGELFF | TRBV19 | few | - | TRBJ2-2
TGTGCCACCAGCAGAGGAGGGACAGGGGATACCATTCAGTACTTC | CATSRGGTGDTIQYF | TRBV15 | many | TRBD1 | TRBJ2-4
TGTGCCAGCAGCCCCAGAGGGGGCTACACCTTC | CASSPRGGYTF | TRBV6-6 | many | - | TRBJ1-2